What follows describes a single TCR beta chain. Antigen: not known. This entry belongs to a study of T cell responses to AZD1222 COVID-19 vaccine. Germline assignment: CDR1 SGHTA and CDR2 FQGNSA. Trimming removed 5 bases from V and 0 bases from J, with 13 bases in between. The CDR3 is made up of 15 amino acids. Produced via immunoSEQ multiplex PCR; TCRdb's table is partial and in-frame only. Among roughly 150,000 clones, less than 95% were seen once, and the ten largest hold 1.2% to 1.5%. Study-level results: Possibly, clonal diversity was underestimated; donors were largely white British and included more females. In the spike-specific TCR repertoire, nearly half reportedly target unmutated variant regions. Spike-specific TCR breadth and depth were elevated following two AZD1222 doses.

The sample was peripheral blood, taken on day 0 of AZD1222 vaccination. The origin of this receptor is an adult in good health. V usage is TRBV7-2 and J usage is TRBJ1-2; D unresolved. The CDR3 reads CASSRKGQTNYGYTF. For the CDR3, the DNA is TGTGCCAGCAGCAGAAAAGGGCAAACTAACTATGGCTACACCTTC.